This paragraph reports one T cell receptor (beta chain). Participants' reported clinical history set cohort assignment. This sample was included in a study of blood T cell repertoires in COVID-19. CDR3 length equals 13 residues. Germline V gene sequence: CDR1 ENHRY, CDR2 SYGVKD. The V and J ends lost 9 bases and 2 bases respectively, with 11 bases between them. Using immunoSEQ multiplex PCR, the repertoire was profiled, and TCRdb retains in-frame clones only, with some absent. The table lists around 140,000 clones, around 82% of them singletons. This sequence was found in a man aged 45 to 65 in a cohort exposed to, infected with or recovered from COVID-19 (not recorded which). Material for sequencing was PBMCs or T cells enriched from blood (not recorded which). J is TRBJ1-5 and V is TRBV10-3; a possible D gene is TRBD1 (5 bases). CDR3 coding DNA: TGTGCCATTGGGGCCGGAGGCAATCAGCCCCAGCATTTT. Its translation: CAIGAGGNQPQHF.